These T cell receptor beta chains were read from a single sample in a study of cytomegalovirus exposure and HLA in healthy donors. Some clones are missing from TCRdb's copy, which holds only in-frame ones; the method was immunoSEQ multiplex PCR. The table has under 200,000 clones, 65% to 80% seen once. The sequenced material came from PBMCs. The origin of the receptors is a woman between 40 and 50 years old in good health and CMV-seropositive. CDR3s include the opening cysteine and the closing phenylalanine or tryptophan. The order of the fields is J gene, clone size, V gene, CDR3 length, D gene, CDR3 DNA, CDR3 protein. The D gene is left open where the match is weak. Only some rows state a clone size, as once, few, many or a class for expanded clones.

J gene: TRBJ2-5; clone size: -; V gene: TRBV19; CDR3 length: 15; D gene: -; CDR3 DNA: TGTGCCAGTAGTCTCAGCGGAGGGCTCCAAGAGACCCAGTACTTC; CDR3 protein: CASSLSGGLQETQYF
J gene: TRBJ1-2; clone size: few; V gene: TRBV6-1; CDR3 length: 13; D gene: -; CDR3 DNA: TGTGCCAGCAGTGGCGGGGGCCCCTATGGCTACACCTTC; CDR3 protein: CASSGGGPYGYTF
J gene: TRBJ1-4; clone size: -; V gene: TRBV2; CDR3 length: 15; D gene: TRBD1; CDR3 DNA: TGTGCCAGCACCGGACAGGGCCCCACTAATGAAAAACTGTTTTTT; CDR3 protein: CASTGQGPTNEKLFF
J gene: TRBJ2-1; clone size: few; V gene: TRBV19; CDR3 length: 16; D gene: TRBD2; CDR3 DNA: TGTGCCAGTAGTCCCCGGACTAGCGGATTCTACAATGAGCAGTTCTTC; CDR3 protein: CASSPRTSGFYNEQFF
J gene: TRBJ1-4; clone size: -; V gene: TRBV5-8; CDR3 length: 14; D gene: -; CDR3 DNA: TGTGCCAGCAGCTACAGTAAACCCGTTGAAAAACTGTTTTTT; CDR3 protein: CASSYSKPVEKLFF
J gene: TRBJ1-3; clone size: once; V gene: TRBV19; CDR3 length: 14; D gene: TRBD1; CDR3 DNA: TGTGCCAGTGGGACAGGGGGCTCTGGAAACACCATATATTTT; CDR3 protein: CASGTGGSGNTIYF
J gene: TRBJ1-1; clone size: -; V gene: TRBV5-6; CDR3 length: 11; D gene: -; CDR3 DNA: TGTGCCAGCAGCTTCGACGGGAGAGCTTTCTTT; CDR3 protein: CASSFDGRAFF
J gene: TRBJ1-5; clone size: once; V gene: TRBV28; CDR3 length: 16; D gene: TRBD1; CDR3 DNA: TGTGCCAGCAGTACCACCGGGACAGGTCTAAATCAGCCCCAGCATTTT; CDR3 protein: CASSTTGTGLNQPQHF
J gene: TRBJ2-2; clone size: -; V gene: TRBV6-6; CDR3 length: 14; D gene: -; CDR3 DNA: TGTGCCAGCACCGGTTGGAGGGGTACCGGGGAGCTGTTTTTT; CDR3 protein: CASTGWRGTGELFF
J gene: TRBJ1-3; clone size: few; V gene: TRBV4-3; CDR3 length: 17; D gene: -; CDR3 DNA: TGCGCCAGCAGCCAAGATTCCTCAGGCATCTCTGGAAACACCATATATTTT; CDR3 protein: CASSQDSSGISGNTIYF
J gene: TRBJ2-4; clone size: once; V gene: TRBV30; CDR3 length: 13; D gene: -; CDR3 DNA: TGTGCCTGTCGAGTGCTCGGGCGGGACATTCAGTACTTC; CDR3 protein: CACRVLGRDIQYF
J gene: TRBJ2-3; clone size: once; V gene: TRBV7-9; CDR3 length: 13; D gene: -; CDR3 DNA: TGTGCCAGCAGCCCCGGGAGCTCAGATACGCAGTATTTT; CDR3 protein: CASSPGSSDTQYF
J gene: TRBJ1-1; clone size: -; V gene: TRBV18; CDR3 length: 18; D gene: -; CDR3 DNA: TGTGCCAGCTCACCACGGCGGGGCGAGGGATATTGGGTAACTGAAGCTTTCTTT; CDR3 protein: CASSPRRGEGYWVTEAFF
J gene: TRBJ1-5; clone size: -; V gene: TRBV6-1; CDR3 length: 15; D gene: -; CDR3 DNA: TGTGCCAGCAGTCCCTTAGGACAGACCAATCAGCCCCAGCATTTT; CDR3 protein: CASSPLGQTNQPQHF
J gene: TRBJ1-4; clone size: once; V gene: TRBV6-1; CDR3 length: 15; D gene: TRBD1; CDR3 DNA: TGTGCCAGCAGTGCGGGGACAGGGAGGAATGAAAAACTGTTTTTT; CDR3 protein: CASSAGTGRNEKLFF
J gene: TRBJ1-2; clone size: -; V gene: TRBV25-1; CDR3 length: 13; D gene: TRBD1; CDR3 DNA: TGTGCCAGCAGTTGGACAGGGGCACATGGCTACACCTTC; CDR3 protein: CASSWTGAHGYTF
J gene: TRBJ1-3; clone size: -; V gene: TRBV7-2; CDR3 length: 15; D gene: -; CDR3 DNA: TGTGCCAGCAGCTTCTATCGTAACTCTGGAAACACCATATATTTT; CDR3 protein: CASSFYRNSGNTIYF
J gene: TRBJ2-7; clone size: -; V gene: TRBV7-2; CDR3 length: 15; D gene: TRBD1; CDR3 DNA: TGTGCCAGCAGCCCCGAGGGCAGGGGGCCATACGAGCAGTACTTC; CDR3 protein: CASSPEGRGPYEQYF
J gene: TRBJ2-4; clone size: -; V gene: TRBV9; CDR3 length: 16; D gene: TRBD1; CDR3 DNA: TGTGCCAGCAGCGTAGGGGCCGGGACAGGGACTTCTCTTCAGTACTTC; CDR3 protein: CASSVGAGTGTSLQYF
J gene: TRBJ2-5; clone size: -; V gene: TRBV5-1; CDR3 length: 18; D gene: TRBD1; CDR3 DNA: TGCGCCAGCAGCCCCCGACAGGGGGCCCGATTAGGGCAAGAGACCCAGTACTTC; CDR3 protein: CASSPRQGARLGQETQYF
J gene: TRBJ2-1; clone size: -; V gene: TRBV7-9; CDR3 length: 15; D gene: TRBD1; CDR3 DNA: TGTGCCAGCAGCCGGACCGGGACAGCCCGGGGTGAGCAGTTCTTC; CDR3 protein: CASSRTGTARGEQFF
J gene: TRBJ2-7; clone size: -; V gene: TRBV7-9; CDR3 length: 12; D gene: -; CDR3 DNA: TGTGCCAGCAGCCGGGTGGGCTACGAGCAGTACTTC; CDR3 protein: CASSRVGYEQYF
J gene: TRBJ2-2; clone size: -; V gene: TRBV5-1; CDR3 length: 16; D gene: -; CDR3 DNA: TGCGCCAGCAGCTTGGATGGAGGGAGGAACACCGGGGAGCTGTTTTTT; CDR3 protein: CASSLDGGRNTGELFF
J gene: TRBJ2-7; clone size: -; V gene: TRBV12-5; CDR3 length: 12; D gene: -; CDR3 DNA: TGTGCTAGTGGCCCCTCGGCCTACGAGCAGTACTTC; CDR3 protein: CASGPSAYEQYF
J gene: TRBJ2-1; clone size: -; V gene: TRBV7-7; CDR3 length: 15; D gene: TRBD2; CDR3 DNA: TGTGCCAGCAGCGCTAGCGGGGGAGTAGGCAATGAGCAGTTCTTC; CDR3 protein: CASSASGGVGNEQFF
J gene: TRBJ2-7; clone size: -; V gene: TRBV7-2; CDR3 length: 14; D gene: TRBD2; CDR3 DNA: TGTGCCAGCAGAGTAGCGGGAGGGGGAGGCGAGCAGTACTTC; CDR3 protein: CASRVAGGGGEQYF
J gene: TRBJ1-1; clone size: few; V gene: TRBV14; CDR3 length: 13; D gene: -; CDR3 DNA: TGTGCCAGCAGCCAAGATAAAAACACTGAAGCTTTCTTT; CDR3 protein: CASSQDKNTEAFF
J gene: TRBJ1-1; clone size: -; V gene: TRBV2; CDR3 length: 12; D gene: TRBD1; CDR3 DNA: TGTGCCAGCAGTGGGGACAGGGCTGAAGCTTTCTTT; CDR3 protein: CASSGDRAEAFF
J gene: TRBJ1-1; clone size: few; V gene: TRBV29-1; CDR3 length: 11; D gene: TRBD1; CDR3 DNA: TGCAGCGTCGACAGGGGCACTGAAGCTTTCTTT; CDR3 protein: CSVDRGTEAFF
J gene: TRBJ2-2; clone size: -; V gene: TRBV18; CDR3 length: 15; D gene: -; CDR3 DNA: TGTGCCAGCTCACCCCAGGCCGCGAACACCGGGGAGCTGTTTTTT; CDR3 protein: CASSPQAANTGELFF